This T cell receptor beta chain was profiled in a study of CD8+CD57+ T cells in acquired aplastic anemia. Genomic DNA acted as the template from which TCR beta VDJ combination and CDR3 sequence profiling were carried out. TCRdb reprocessed the reads via MiXCR and lists one record per CDR3 protein. This table has 120,000 or so distinct CDR3 sequences, over 45% appearing once. Study-wide findings and caveats: Patients and healthy controls showed no significant CD8+ Simpson's diversity difference.

This clonotype has a count of ten or more. As yet, its antigen is unknown. CDR1 and CDR2 (germline): SQVTM, ANQGSEA. Trimming took 2 bases from V and 8 from J; bases not matched to a gene: 8. The CDR3 is 14 residues long. The material sequenced was sorted CD4+, CD8+, or CD8+CD57+ T cells (not recorded which) from PBMCs. The sequence came from a human donor in good health, serving as a control. This rearrangement joins TRBV29-1 to TRBJ1-4; 7 bases line up with TRBD1. CDR3 loop: CSVESPGGSEKLFF. As DNA, the CDR3 is TGCAGCGTTGAAAGCCCAGGGGGTAGCGAAAAACTGTTTTTT.